A single sample gave rise to the 15 T cell receptor beta chains below, sequenced in a study of technical replicates of blood from a few donors. Libraries were prepared by immunoSEQ multiplex PCR; TCRdb keeps only in-frame clonotypes and omits some of them. Of around 93,000 clones listed, approximately 95% are singletons. The sequenced material came from T cells isolated from PBMCs. Source of these receptors: a human donor in good health.

The chain employs TRBV27 and TRBJ1-5; no clear D. Germline V CDR1 and CDR2: MNHEY, SMNVEV (reference sequence). Between the trimmed V and J ends, which lost 5 bases and 3 bases, there was a span of 11 bases. The CDR3 contains 14 residues. The CDR3: CASSTHISNQPQHF. The CDR3, as DNA: TGTGCCAGCAGTACTCATATCTCCAATCAGCCCCAGCATTTT.

The chain joins TRBV6-6 to TRBJ2-1, with 8 bases that match TRBD1. The V and J ends lost 5 bases and 5 bases, in that order; junction bases with no gene match: 8. Germline assignment: CDR1 MNHNY and CDR2 SVGAGI (reference sequence). CDR3 length: 15 residues. CDR3 sequence reads: CASSNDRGQDNEQFF. The CDR3 DNA follows: TGTGCCAGCAGTAACGACAGGGGTCAAGACAATGAGCAGTTCTTC.

This chain uses TRBV19 with TRBJ2-3, with D maybe TRBD1 (5 bases). From germline, CDR1 is LNHDA and CDR2 SQIVND (reference sequence). The length of the CDR3 is 13 residues. V lost 6 bases to trimming and J lost 0 bases, with 7 bases between them. The CDR3 nucleotides read TGTGCCAGTAGATACAGGAGCACAGATACGCAGTATTTT. This encodes CASRYRSTDTQYF. The full variable domain, rest sourced from reference TRBV19 and TRBJ2-3, is DGGITQSPKYLFRKEGQNVTLSCEQNLNHDAMYWYRQDPGQGLRLIYYSQIVNDFQKGDIAEGYSVSREKKESFPLTVTSAQKNPTAFYLCASRYRSTDTQYFGPGTRLTVL.

The chain employs TRBV7-6 and TRBJ2-2; 7 bases agree with TRBD2. The junction had 6 bases not matched to a gene; V was cut back by 4 bases and J by 4 bases. From germline, CDR1 is SGHVS and CDR2 FNYEAQ. The CDR3 loop spans 15 amino acids. In DNA form, the CDR3 reads TGTGCCAGCAGCTCCCCTCTAGCGGCCACCGGGGAGCTGTTTTTT. Its translation is CASSSPLAATGELFF.

The V and J genes are TRBV9 and TRBJ2-1, with TRBD1 identical over 7 bases. Germline CDR1 is SGDLS and CDR2 is YYNGEE. Losses at the gene ends were 3 bases for V and 1 base for J; bases not matched to a gene: 7. This CDR3 is built from 16 residues. In DNA, the CDR3 is TGTGCCAGCAGCGCCCGAGGGGGCCTATCCTACAATGAGCAGTTCTTC. It yields the protein CASSARGGLSYNEQFF.

This chain connects TRBV6-1 to TRBJ2-7; 9 bases line up with TRBD2. The CDR3 is 15 residues long. Germline loops: CDR1 MNHNS, CDR2 SASEGT. V shed 4 bases and J 2 bases; nucleotides not matched to a gene: 6. CDR3 bases: TGTGCCAGCAGTGTCGAGCGGGAGGTTACCTACGAGCAGTACTTC. It yields the protein CASSVEREVTYEQYF.

The chain uses TRBV27 and TRBJ1-5; possibly TRBD1 for D (6 bases). Trimming took 2 bases from V and 12 from J, leaving 17 bases between them. This CDR3 is 14 amino acids long. CDR1 and CDR2 from the germline V gene are MNHEY and SMNVEV (reference sequence). The CDR3 reads CASSLGGAGGNQHF. The CDR3 DNA follows: TGTGCCAGCAGTTTAGGGGGGGCCGGGGGTAACCAGCATTTT.

The chain links TRBV19 to TRBJ2-3; 8 bases agree with TRBD2. V dropped 2 bases and J dropped 4; count of bases not matched to a gene: 5. The germline gives CDR1 LNHDA, CDR2 SQIVND (reference sequence). The CDR3 runs to 15 residues. The CDR3 DNA sequence: TGTGCCAGTAGTATAACCCCGACTAGCGCAGATACGCAGTATTTT. This gives the protein CASSITPTSADTQYF.

This clone was detected only once. The chain joins TRBV5-6 to TRBJ2-5; D possibly corresponds to TRBD1 (5 bases). The CDR3 sequence is 11 residues long. V shed 4 bases and J shed 4 bases, with 5 bases lying between them. Germline V gene data show CDR1 as SGHDT and CDR2 as YYEEEE. CDR3 coding DNA: TGTGCCAGCAGCAGGGGAGAGACCCAGTACTTC. Protein: CASSRGETQYF.

This clone was recorded once. The chain employs TRBV9 and TRBJ2-7; 9 nucleotides agree with TRBD2. The J segment lost 2 bases and the V segment lost 0 bases, leaving 12 bases of the junction unmatched. This CDR3 comprises 18 residues. From germline, CDR1 is SGDLS and CDR2 YYNGEE. CDR3 sequence (DNA): TGTGCCAGCAGCGTAGGTGTCGAAGGCGGGAGGGTGACCTACGAGCAGTACTTC. It encodes CASSVGVEGGRVTYEQYF.

The gene calls are TRBV6-4 and TRBJ1-1; 8 nucleotides line up with TRBD1. This CDR3 contains 16 residues. The J segment lost 2 bases and the V segment lost 6 bases, leaving 11 bases of the junction unmatched. In germline, CDR1 is MRHNA, CDR2 SNTAGT. The CDR3 loop reads CASRIDRGLDNTEAFF. The CDR3 DNA sequence: TGTGCCAGCAGGATCGACAGGGGCCTCGATAACACTGAAGCTTTCTTT.

This chain connects TRBV6-1 to TRBJ2-7, with D possibly being TRBD1 (5 bases). Trimming stripped 6 bases from V and 5 bases from J, with 8 bases between. The length of the CDR3 is 11 residues. Germline V lookup: CDR1 MNHNS, CDR2 SASEGT. Here the CDR3 DNA reads TGTGCCAGCAGCTCAGGGAACGAGCAGTACTTC. Translated: CASSSGNEQYF.

J is TRBJ1-1 and V is TRBV16; D remains unclear. This CDR3 spans 12 amino acids. Germline CDR1 is KGHSY and CDR2 is FQNENV. Trimming removed 8 bases from V and 0 bases from J, with 7 bases in between. The DNA for the CDR3 is TGTGCCAGCGGGCGGGTGAACACTGAAGCTTTCTTT. This encodes CASGRVNTEAFF.

The chain links TRBV30 to TRBJ1-4; TRBD1 might be the D (5 bases). The germline V gene has CDR1 GTSNPN and CDR2 SVGIG (reference sequence). This CDR3 contains 12 residues. V lost 7 bases and J 5 bases, leaving 11 bases between the germline ends. The CDR3 region has the DNA TGTGCCTTTCAGCGGGGCAATGAAAAACTGTTTTTT. Translated: CAFQRGNEKLFF.

V is TRBV10-3 and J is TRBJ2-5, with D tentatively TRBD2 (7 bases). The V end lost 7 bases, the J end lost 5 bases, and 17 bases lay between the germline ends. Per the germline V gene, CDR1 is ENHRY and CDR2 is SYGVKD. The CDR3 totals 14 residues. CDR3 protein: CAINSAEGGETQYF. The CDR3 region has the DNA TGTGCCATCAACAGCGCAGAGGGGGGGGAGACCCAGTACTTC.